The present entry profiles one T cell receptor (beta chain) with its context. Mouse germline and gene names are used. The CDR3 end lies 4 residues beyond the end of the read and is filled in from the germline J gene. Markers including CD4, CD8alpha, NKG2D and NKG2ACE guided sorting of pooled cutaneous lymph node cells. Extracted RNA was reverse transcribed, and the resulting cDNA served as sequencing template. Profiled with immunoSEQ multiplex PCR; TCRdb holds only in-frame clones, not every one. Observed in the sample are approximately 280,000 clones, none of them singletons. This entry belongs to a study of CD8+ T cells in alopecia areata. Across the study: Spontaneous alopecia affected the approximately 6-13-month-old C3H/HeJ graft donors, whose skin was transplanted to approximately 7-10-week-old female C3H/HeJ mice.

CDR3 length equals 15 residues. Germline CDR1 is NSHNY and CDR2 is SYGAGN. The rearrangement joins TRBV13-1 to TRBJ2-7; TRBD2 matches at 10 bases. The sequencing sample was made of CD4+ T cells sorted from a lymph node. This receptor was taken from a C3H/HeJ mouse with alopecia areata. This strain has MHC haplotype H2-k. This CDR3 is CASSDRSWGGDEQYF. CDR3 bases read: TGTGCCAGCAGTGATAGGTCCTGGGGGGGCGAT.